These 28 T cell receptor beta chains originate from one sample sequenced in a study of blood T cell repertoires in COVID-19. The table came from immunoSEQ multiplex PCR; TCRdb's copy has only in-frame clones and leaves some out. Among approximately 430,000 clones, 80% to 90% were seen once, and the ten largest hold around 1.4%. Sequenced: peripheral blood. These TCRs come from a woman aged 25 to 39 with active or convalescent COVID-19.

This rearrangement joins TRBV5-1 to TRBJ1-1; TRBD1 agrees at 10 bases. V shed 4 bases, J shed 3 bases, and the junction held 6 bases outside the gene matches. The CDR3 extends over 15 amino acids. The germline V gene encodes CDR1 SGHRS and CDR2 YFSETQ. The CDR3 DNA is TGCGCCAGCAGCACCTCCGGGACAGGGGACACTGAAGCTTTCTTT. Encoded protein: CASSTSGTGDTEAFF.

V gene TRBV2 combines with J gene TRBJ2-1, with 8 bases aligning to TRBD2. V shed 0 bases and J 9 bases; nucleotides not matched to a gene: 10. This CDR3 spans 16 amino acids. Germline V CDR1 and CDR2: SNHLY, FYNNEI. CDR3 sequence (DNA): TGTGCCAGCAGTGAAGCGCTTCCGGGGGGGGCGGCTGAGCAGTTCTTC. Protein sequence: CASSEALPGGAAEQFF.

The chain recombines TRBV27 with TRBJ1-5; a weak D match, TRBD1 (5 bases). The V gene lost 5 bases and the J gene lost 1 base, with 9 bases spanning the gap. Per the germline V gene, CDR1 is MNHEY and CDR2 is SMNVEV (reference sequence). The CDR3 is 14 residues long. CDR3 bases: TGTGCCAGCAGTAACCAGGGCAGCAATCAGCCCCAGCATTTT. Translation: CASSNQGSNQPQHF.

The J gene is TRBJ2-1, the V gene TRBV10-3; 10 bases are a match to TRBD1. Germline trimming cut 2 bases from V and 6 bases from J; bases unmatched to any gene: 7. CDR3 size: 16 residues. CDR1 is ENHRY and CDR2 is SYGVKD in the germline V gene. The CDR3 sequence is CAISEGTGTGVNEQFF. The CDR3 region has the DNA TGTGCCATCAGTGAGGGAACCGGGACAGGGGTCAATGAGCAGTTCTTC.

V usage is TRBV7-9 and J usage is TRBJ2-3; D might be TRBD1 (6 bases). The CDR3 runs 14 residues. With 1 base removed from V and 4 bases from J, the gap between germline ends came to 9 bases. Germline V gene data show CDR1 as SEHNR and CDR2 as FQNEAQ (reference sequence). In nucleotides, the CDR3 is TGTGCCAGCAGCTTAGGGGGGCAACCAGATACGCAGTATTTT. Its translation is CASSLGGQPDTQYF.

The chain recombines TRBV6-5 with TRBJ1-5; D is unresolved. The CDR3 is 14 residues long. Germline V gene sequence: CDR1 MNHEY, CDR2 SVGAGI. V was clipped by 9 bases and J by 2 bases, with 14 bases between them. As DNA, the CDR3 is TGTGCCAGTCACAGCGGGCAGGGCAATCAGCCCCAGCATTTT. Translating gives CASHSGQGNQPQHF.

This CDR3 reads CASKDVPGTEAFF. The CDR3 coding sequence is TGTGCCAGCAAGGACGTCCCGGGGACTGAAGCTTTCTTT. The chain uses TRBV27 and TRBJ1-1; D gene unclear. The germline V and J ends were trimmed by 7 bases and 5 bases, with 14 bases remaining between them. This CDR3 is built from 13 residues. Per the germline V gene, CDR1 is MNHEY and CDR2 is SMNVEV (reference sequence).

The V gene is TRBV6-1, the J gene TRBJ2-5; D possibly corresponds to TRBD1 (7 bases). CDR1 is MNHNS, CDR2 SASEGT, per germline. CDR3 length equals 14 residues. Trimming removed 3 bases from V and 9 bases from J, with 17 bases in between. CDR3 DNA: TGTGCCAGCAGTGAGGACAGGCCTAGGGAGGCCCAGTACTTC. This codes for CASSEDRPREAQYF.

CDR3 sequence reads: CASSLTRDSQGEKLFF. CDR3 DNA sequence: TGTGCCAGCAGCTTGACCCGGGACAGCCAGGGTGAAAAACTGTTTTTT. The rearrangement joins TRBV5-4 to TRBJ1-4; 7 nucleotides line up with TRBD1. The V and J ends lost 1 base and 7 bases, in that order; junction bases with no gene match: 10. Germline lookup yields CDR1 SGHNT and CDR2 YYREEE (reference sequence). The CDR3 is 16 residues long.

The J gene is TRBJ1-6, the V gene TRBV6-5; 7 nucleotides line up with TRBD1. Germline assignment: CDR1 MNHEY and CDR2 SVGAGI. Trimming removed 7 bases from V and 2 bases from J; junction bases left unmatched: 2. The CDR3 length is 14 residues. The CDR3 loop is CASKTGTYNSPLHF. CDR3 coding DNA: TGTGCCAGCAAGACAGGGACCTATAATTCACCCCTCCACTTT.

This clone was seen just once. The rearrangement joins TRBV6-5 to TRBJ2-1; tentative D call: TRBD1 (5 bases). V lost 7 bases and J lost 3, with 16 bases in between. CDR1 is MNHEY and CDR2 is SVGAGI in the germline V gene. This CDR3 spans 15 amino acids. The CDR3: CASIPKGLSYNEQFF. The CDR3, as DNA: TGTGCCAGCATCCCCAAGGGGTTAAGCTACAATGAGCAGTTCTTC.

CDR3 DNA: TGTGCTAGTGGTTTGCCAGACCAGGACATCGAAAATGGCTACACCTTC. Translated: CASGLPDQDIENGYTF. The V call is TRBV12-5, the J call TRBJ1-2; a possible D gene is TRBD1 (5 bases). V was pared by 2 bases and J by 6 bases, with 19 bases between. The CDR3 runs to 16 residues. Germline-derived CDR1 and CDR2 are LGHNT and FRNRAP.

V is TRBV6-5 and J is TRBJ1-6; perhaps TRBD1 as D (6 bases). V shed 8 bases and J shed 7 bases, with 18 bases lying between them. CDR3 size: 15 residues. Germline CDR1 reads MNHEY; CDR2 reads SVGAGI. CDR3 DNA: TGTGCCAGCTCCCCCAGGGGTGGTCGAAATTCACCCCTCCACTTT. Residues: CASSPRGGRNSPLHF.

The gene calls are TRBV27 and TRBJ1-4, with D possibly TRBD1 on 5 matching bases. Trimming took 10 bases from V and 8 from J, leaving 17 bases between them. In germline, CDR1 is MNHEY, CDR2 SMNVEV (reference sequence). The CDR3 totals 13 residues. The CDR3 here is CATLGGAPEKLFF. In nucleotides, the CDR3 is TGTGCCACCCTGGGCGGGGCGCCCGAAAAACTGTTTTTT. The full variable domain, completed using reference TRBV27 and TRBJ1-4, is EAQVTQNPRYLITVTGKKLTVTCSQNMNHEYMSWYRQDPGLGLRQIYYSMNVEVTDKGDVPEGYKVSRKEKRNFPLILESPSPNQTSLYFCATLGGAPEKLFFGSGTQLSVL.

V gene TRBV2 combines with J gene TRBJ2-5; no clear D. Trimming removed 6 bases at V and 5 bases at J, with 16 bases between. The CDR3 sequence is 14 residues long. CDR1 and CDR2 from the germline V gene are SNHLY and FYNNEI. The DNA of the CDR3 is TGTGCCAGCAGGATTTCTAGGTCTGGTGAGACCCAGTACTTC. It codes for CASRISRSGETQYF.

The CDR3 sequence is CATSRDLPLNTEAFF. The CDR3 DNA reads as TGTGCCACCAGCAGAGATCTACCGTTAAACACTGAAGCTTTCTTT. The chain employs TRBV15 and TRBJ1-1; D ambiguous. V lost 0 bases and J 2 bases, leaving 10 bases between the germline ends. Germline V lookup: CDR1 LNHNV, CDR2 YYDKDF (reference sequence). This CDR3 contains 15 residues.

The rearrangement joins TRBV6-1 to TRBJ1-4, with D hard to call. V was clipped by 1 base and J by 8 bases, with 14 bases between them. Germline V gene sequence: CDR1 MNHNS, CDR2 SASEGT. This CDR3 region has 15 residues. For the CDR3, the DNA is TGTGCCAGCAGTGAAGGCCCCATTCGAAGCGAAAAACTGTTTTTT. It specifies CASSEGPIRSEKLFF.

The chain employs TRBV13 and TRBJ2-7; TRBD1 agrees at 7 bases. CDR3 size: 13 residues. CDR1 is PRHDT and CDR2 is FYEKMQ in the germline V gene (reference sequence). J lost 7 bases, V lost 5 bases, and 8 bases had no gene match. CDR3: CASSARGSGEQYF. The CDR3 region has the DNA TGTGCCAGCAGCGCCAGGGGGTCGGGAGAGCAGTACTTC.

V gene TRBV19 combines with J gene TRBJ2-5, with D unresolved. The V gene lost 3 bases and the J gene lost 5 bases, with 13 bases spanning the gap. Germline CDR1 and CDR2: LNHDA and SQIVND (reference sequence). The CDR3 is 14 residues long. The CDR3 protein is CASSITDVSETQYF. In DNA, the CDR3 is TGTGCCAGTAGTATTACAGACGTCTCGGAGACCCAGTACTTC.

This clone was picked up a small number of times. The chain combines TRBV27 with TRBJ1-5; D unresolved. Germline V CDR1 and CDR2: MNHEY, SMNVEV (reference sequence). The V gene lost 5 bases and the J gene lost 6 bases, with 14 bases spanning the gap. The CDR3 runs 14 residues. CDR3 coding DNA: TGTGCCAGCAGTCCCTTCGGGTCTGTTCAGCCCCAGCATTTT. It encodes CASSPFGSVQPQHF.

The rearrangement joins TRBV2 to TRBJ1-1; weak D call: TRBD1 (6 bases). Germline V gives CDR1 SNHLY, CDR2 FYNNEI. Trimming shortened V by 2 bases and J by 5 bases, and 15 bases separated the two germline ends. CDR3 length: 15 residues. The CDR3 DNA is TGTGCCAGCAGTGAACAGGGGCTGGGATTGACTGAAGCTTTCTTT. Residues: CASSEQGLGLTEAFF.

V usage is TRBV6-5 and J usage is TRBJ2-2; 8 bases match TRBD1. V was pared by 2 bases and J by 6 bases, with 5 bases of the junction left unmatched. The CDR3 totals 15 residues. CDR1 is MNHEY and CDR2 is SVGAGI in the germline V gene. The CDR3 protein is CASSYLGTGAGELFF. The DNA of the CDR3 is TGTGCCAGCAGTTACCTAGGGACAGGTGCCGGGGAGCTGTTTTTT.

The V call is TRBV19, the J call TRBJ2-1, with 7 bases matching TRBD1. Trimming cost V 5 bases and J 7 bases; bases outside gene matches: 8. This CDR3 region has 14 residues. CDR1 and CDR2 from the germline V gene are LNHDA and SQIVND (reference sequence). Written as DNA, the CDR3 is TGTGCCAGTAGTCTCCGGTACAGGGGAAATGAGCAGTTCTTC. It codes for CASSLRYRGNEQFF.

The chain carries TRBV3-1 (or the pseudogene TRBV3-2) and TRBJ1-2, with a possible D match to TRBD1 (6 bases). The germline CDR1 and CDR2 sequences are LGHDT and YNNKEL (reference sequence). CDR3 length equals 15 residues. V lost 1 base and J 8 bases, leaving 17 bases between the germline ends. The DNA of the CDR3 is TGTGCCAGCAGCCAAGTAACGTCAGGGGCTTGGGGCTACACCTTC. Translated, it gives CASSQVTSGAWGYTF.

The chain has TRBV24-1 and TRBJ2-2; D is unclear. The CDR3 contains 13 residues. CDR1 and CDR2 from the germline V gene are KGHDR and SFDVKD. V dropped 4 bases and J dropped 0 bases, with 2 bases sitting between them. The CDR3 here is CATSDTNTGELFF. The DNA of the CDR3 is TGTGCCACCAGTGACACGAACACCGGGGAGCTGTTTTTT.

The gene calls are TRBV10-3 and TRBJ2-5; 14 positions agree with TRBD2. The CDR3 has 17 residues. V lost 6 bases and J lost 5; bases outside the gene matches: 11. Germline V lookup: CDR1 ENHRY, CDR2 SYGVKD. Here the CDR3 reads CAIRGTSGSSVVETQYF. The CDR3 bases are TGTGCCATCAGGGGGACTAGCGGGAGCAGCGTGGTGGAGACCCAGTACTTC.

J is TRBJ2-7 and V is TRBV27; weak D call: TRBD2 (6 bases). There are 15 residues in the CDR3. CDR1 and CDR2 (germline): MNHEY, SMNVEV (reference sequence). Trimming shortened V by 2 bases and J by 3 bases, and 14 bases separated the two germline ends. The CDR3 sequence: CASSLSWGGDYEQYF. CDR3 nucleotides: TGTGCCAGCAGTTTAAGTTGGGGAGGAGACTACGAGCAGTACTTC.

This chain links TRBV4-2 with TRBJ2-1, with D tentatively TRBD2 (6 bases). Per germline, CDR1 LGHNA and CDR2 YNFKEQ. The CDR3 sequence is 13 residues long. V lost 4 bases and J lost 6, with 10 bases in between. CDR3 nucleotide sequence: TGTGCCAGCAGCCCCCGGGACTCCAATGAGCAGTTCTTC. This sequence encodes CASSPRDSNEQFF.